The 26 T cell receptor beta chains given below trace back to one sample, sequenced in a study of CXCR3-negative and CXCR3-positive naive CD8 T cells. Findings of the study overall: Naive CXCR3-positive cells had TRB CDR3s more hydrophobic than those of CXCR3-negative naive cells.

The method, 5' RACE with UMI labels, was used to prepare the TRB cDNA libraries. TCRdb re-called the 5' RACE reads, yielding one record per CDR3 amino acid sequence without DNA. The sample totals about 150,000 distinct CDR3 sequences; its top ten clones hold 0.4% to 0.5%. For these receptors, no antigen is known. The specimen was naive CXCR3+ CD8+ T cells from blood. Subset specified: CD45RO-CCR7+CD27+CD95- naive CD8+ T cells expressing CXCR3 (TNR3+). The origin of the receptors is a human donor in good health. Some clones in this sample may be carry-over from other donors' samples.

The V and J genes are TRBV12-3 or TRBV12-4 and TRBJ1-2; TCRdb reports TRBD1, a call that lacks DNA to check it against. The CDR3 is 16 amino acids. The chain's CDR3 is CASSLAAYRLPYGYTF.

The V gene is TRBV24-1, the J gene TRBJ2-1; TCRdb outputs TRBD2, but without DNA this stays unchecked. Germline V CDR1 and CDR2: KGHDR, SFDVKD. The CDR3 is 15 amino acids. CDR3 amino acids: CATSDGTRTYNEQFF.

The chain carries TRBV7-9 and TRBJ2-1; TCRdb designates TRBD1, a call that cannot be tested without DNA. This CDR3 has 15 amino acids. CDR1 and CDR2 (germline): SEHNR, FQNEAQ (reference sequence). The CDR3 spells CASSLPGTGSDEQFF.

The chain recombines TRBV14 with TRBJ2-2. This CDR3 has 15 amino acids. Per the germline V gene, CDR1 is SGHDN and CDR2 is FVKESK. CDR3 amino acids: CASSKVLRTAGELFF.

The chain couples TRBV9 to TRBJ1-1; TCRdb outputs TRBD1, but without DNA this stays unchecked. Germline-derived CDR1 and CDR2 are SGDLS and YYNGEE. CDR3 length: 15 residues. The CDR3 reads CASSVVGGIGTEAFF.

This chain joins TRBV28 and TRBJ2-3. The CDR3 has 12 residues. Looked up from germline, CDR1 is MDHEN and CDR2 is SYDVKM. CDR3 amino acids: CASKGFTDTQYF.

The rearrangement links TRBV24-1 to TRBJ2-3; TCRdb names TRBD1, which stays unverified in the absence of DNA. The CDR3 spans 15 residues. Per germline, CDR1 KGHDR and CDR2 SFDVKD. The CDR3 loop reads CATSAGQDLTDTQYF.

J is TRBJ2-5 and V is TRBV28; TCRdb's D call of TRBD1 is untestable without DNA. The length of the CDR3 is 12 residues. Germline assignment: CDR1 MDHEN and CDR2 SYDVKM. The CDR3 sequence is CASISGAETQYF.

CDR3 residues: CASSPPRTADTQYF. The chain couples TRBV12-3 or TRBV12-4 to TRBJ2-3; TCRdb reports TRBD2, a call that lacks DNA to check it against. The CDR3 is made up of 14 amino acids.

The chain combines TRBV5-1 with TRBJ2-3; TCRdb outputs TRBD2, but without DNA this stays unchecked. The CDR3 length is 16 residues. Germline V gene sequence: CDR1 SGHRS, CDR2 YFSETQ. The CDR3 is CASSFGIAGGGDTQYF.

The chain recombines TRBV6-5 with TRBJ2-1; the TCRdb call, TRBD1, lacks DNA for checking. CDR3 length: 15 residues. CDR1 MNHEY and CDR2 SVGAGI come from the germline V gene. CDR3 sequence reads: CASSRQGPLHNEQFF.

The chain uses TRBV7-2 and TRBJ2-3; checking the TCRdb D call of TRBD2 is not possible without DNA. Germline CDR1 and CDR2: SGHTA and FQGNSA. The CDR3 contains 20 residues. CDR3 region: CASSLLRPGLAGIGVDTQYF. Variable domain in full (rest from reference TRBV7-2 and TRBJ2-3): GAGVSQSPSNKVTEKGKDVELRCDPISGHTALYWYRQSLGQGLEFLIYFQGNSAPDKSGLPSDRFSAERTGGSVSTLTIQRTQQEDSAVYLCASSLLRPGLAGIGVDTQYFGPGTRLTVL.

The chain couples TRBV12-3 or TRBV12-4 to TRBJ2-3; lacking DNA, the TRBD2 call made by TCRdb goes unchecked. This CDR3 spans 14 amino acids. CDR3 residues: CASSFGEDADTQYF.

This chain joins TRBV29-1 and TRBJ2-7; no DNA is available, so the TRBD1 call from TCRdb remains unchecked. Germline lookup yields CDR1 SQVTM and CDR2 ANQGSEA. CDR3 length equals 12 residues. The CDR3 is CSVRDRAYEQYF.

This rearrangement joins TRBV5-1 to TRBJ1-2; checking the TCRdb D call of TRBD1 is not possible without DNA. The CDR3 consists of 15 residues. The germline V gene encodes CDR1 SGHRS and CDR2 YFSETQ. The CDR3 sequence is CASSPDGTGSLGYTF.

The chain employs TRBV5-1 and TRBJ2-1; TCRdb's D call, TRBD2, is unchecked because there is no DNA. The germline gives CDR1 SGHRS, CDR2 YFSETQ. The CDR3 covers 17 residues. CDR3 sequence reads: CASSRRPGLAGGFEQFF.

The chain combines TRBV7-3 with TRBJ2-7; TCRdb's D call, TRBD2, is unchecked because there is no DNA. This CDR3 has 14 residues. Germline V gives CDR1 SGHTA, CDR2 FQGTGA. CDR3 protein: CASSPGLDSYEQYF.

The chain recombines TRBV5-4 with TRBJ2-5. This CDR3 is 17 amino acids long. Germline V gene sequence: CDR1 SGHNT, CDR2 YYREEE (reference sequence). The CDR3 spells CASTFHLLKDGQETQYF.

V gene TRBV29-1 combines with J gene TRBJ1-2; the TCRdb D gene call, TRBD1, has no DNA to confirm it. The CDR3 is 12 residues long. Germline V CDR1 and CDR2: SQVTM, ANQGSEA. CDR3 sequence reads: CSDRGDGYGYTF.

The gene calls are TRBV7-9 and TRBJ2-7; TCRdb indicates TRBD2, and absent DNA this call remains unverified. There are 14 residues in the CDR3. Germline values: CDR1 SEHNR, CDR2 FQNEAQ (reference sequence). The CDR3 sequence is CASTSGGPSYEQYF.

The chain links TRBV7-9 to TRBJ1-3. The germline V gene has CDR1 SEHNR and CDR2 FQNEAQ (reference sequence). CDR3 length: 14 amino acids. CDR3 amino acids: CASSLYESGNTIYF.

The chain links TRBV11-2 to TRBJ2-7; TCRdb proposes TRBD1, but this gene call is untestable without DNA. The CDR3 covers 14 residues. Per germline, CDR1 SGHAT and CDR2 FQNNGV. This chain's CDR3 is CASSLTGVGYEQYF.

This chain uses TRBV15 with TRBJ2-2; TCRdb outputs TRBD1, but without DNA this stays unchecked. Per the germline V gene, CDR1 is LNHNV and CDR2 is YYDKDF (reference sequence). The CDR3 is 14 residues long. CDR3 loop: CATSSDREWRELFF.

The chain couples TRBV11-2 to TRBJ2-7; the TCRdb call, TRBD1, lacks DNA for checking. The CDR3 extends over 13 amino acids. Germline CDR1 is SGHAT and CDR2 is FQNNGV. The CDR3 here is CASSLQGTYEQYF.

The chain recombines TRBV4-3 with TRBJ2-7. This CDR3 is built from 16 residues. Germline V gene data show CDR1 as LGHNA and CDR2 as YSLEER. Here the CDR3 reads CASSQDRVGEAYEQYF.

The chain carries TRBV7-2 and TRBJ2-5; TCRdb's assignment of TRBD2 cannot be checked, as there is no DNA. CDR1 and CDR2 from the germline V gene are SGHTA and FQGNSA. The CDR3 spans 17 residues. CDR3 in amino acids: CASSSRPGLADQETQYF.